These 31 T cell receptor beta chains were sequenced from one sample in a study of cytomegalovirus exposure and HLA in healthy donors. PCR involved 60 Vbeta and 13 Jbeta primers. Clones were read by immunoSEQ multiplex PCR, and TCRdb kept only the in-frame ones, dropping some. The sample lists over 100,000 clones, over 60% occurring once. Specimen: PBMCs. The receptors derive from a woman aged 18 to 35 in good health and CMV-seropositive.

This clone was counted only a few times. The DNA of the CDR3 is TGTGCCAGCCCGGGACTAGCGGGGCGCACAGATACGCAGTATTTT. Protein sequence: CASPGLAGRTDTQYF. The rearrangement uses TRBV6-1 and TRBJ2-3; TRBD2 matches 13 bases. J lost 1 base, V lost 8 bases, and 3 bases had no gene match. There are 15 residues in the CDR3. The germline CDR1 and CDR2 sequences are MNHNS and SASEGT.

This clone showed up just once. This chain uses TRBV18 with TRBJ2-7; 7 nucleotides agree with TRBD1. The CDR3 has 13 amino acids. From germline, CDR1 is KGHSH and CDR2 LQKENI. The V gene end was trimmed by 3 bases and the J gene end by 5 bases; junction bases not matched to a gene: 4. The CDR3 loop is CASSPIQGNEQYF. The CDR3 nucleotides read TGTGCCAGCTCACCGATACAGGGGAACGAGCAGTACTTC. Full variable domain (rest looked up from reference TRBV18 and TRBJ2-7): NAGVMQNPRHLVRRRGQEARLRCSPMKGHSHVYWYRQLPEEGLKFMVYLQKENIIDESGMPKERFSAEFPKEGPSILRIQQVVRGDSAAYFCASSPIQGNEQYFGPGTRLTVT.

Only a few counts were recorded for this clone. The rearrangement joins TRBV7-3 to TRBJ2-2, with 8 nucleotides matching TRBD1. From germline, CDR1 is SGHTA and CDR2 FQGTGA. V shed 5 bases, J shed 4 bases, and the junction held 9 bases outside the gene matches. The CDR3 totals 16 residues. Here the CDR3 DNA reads TGTGCCAGCAGCCGACTGGCGACAGGGGCCACCGGGGAGCTGTTTTTT. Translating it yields CASSRLATGATGELFF.

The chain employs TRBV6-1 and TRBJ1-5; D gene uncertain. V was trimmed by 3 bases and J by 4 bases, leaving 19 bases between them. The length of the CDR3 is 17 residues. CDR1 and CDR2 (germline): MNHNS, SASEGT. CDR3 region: CASSDQTVQAWNQPQHF. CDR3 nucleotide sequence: TGTGCCAGCAGTGACCAAACAGTGCAGGCCTGGAATCAGCCCCAGCATTTT.

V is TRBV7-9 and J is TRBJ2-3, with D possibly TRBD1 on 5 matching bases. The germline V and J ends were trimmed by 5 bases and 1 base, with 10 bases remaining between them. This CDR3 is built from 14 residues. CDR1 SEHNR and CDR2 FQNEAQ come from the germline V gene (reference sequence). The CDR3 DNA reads TGTGCCAGCAGCCTGACAGACGGCACAGATACGCAGTATTTT. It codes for CASSLTDGTDTQYF.

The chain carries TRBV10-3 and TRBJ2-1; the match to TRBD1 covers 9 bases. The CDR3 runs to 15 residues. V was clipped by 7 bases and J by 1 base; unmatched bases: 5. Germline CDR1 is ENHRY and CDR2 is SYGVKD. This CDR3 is CAITSDRGSYNEQFF. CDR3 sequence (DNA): TGTGCCATCACCTCGGACAGGGGTTCCTACAATGAGCAGTTCTTC.

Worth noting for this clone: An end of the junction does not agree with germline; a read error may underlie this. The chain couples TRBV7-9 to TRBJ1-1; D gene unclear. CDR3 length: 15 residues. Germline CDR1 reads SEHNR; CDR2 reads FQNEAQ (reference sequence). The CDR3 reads CSSSLARVRNTEAFF. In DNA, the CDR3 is TGTTCCAGCAGCTTAGCGCGTGTTCGGAACACTGAAGCTTTCTTT.

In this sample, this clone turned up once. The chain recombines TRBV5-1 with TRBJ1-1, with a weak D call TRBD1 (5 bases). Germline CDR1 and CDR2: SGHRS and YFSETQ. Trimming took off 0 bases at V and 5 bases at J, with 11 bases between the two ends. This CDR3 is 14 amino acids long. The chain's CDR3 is CASSLGRGRTEAFF. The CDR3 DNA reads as TGCGCCAGCAGCTTGGGGCGGGGGAGAACTGAAGCTTTCTTT.

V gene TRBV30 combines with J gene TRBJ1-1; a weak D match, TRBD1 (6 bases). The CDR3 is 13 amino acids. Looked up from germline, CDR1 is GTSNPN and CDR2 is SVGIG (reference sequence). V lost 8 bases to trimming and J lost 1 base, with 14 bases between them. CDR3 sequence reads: CAGNREKNTEAFF. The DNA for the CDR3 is TGTGCCGGCAACAGGGAAAAGAACACTGAAGCTTTCTTT.

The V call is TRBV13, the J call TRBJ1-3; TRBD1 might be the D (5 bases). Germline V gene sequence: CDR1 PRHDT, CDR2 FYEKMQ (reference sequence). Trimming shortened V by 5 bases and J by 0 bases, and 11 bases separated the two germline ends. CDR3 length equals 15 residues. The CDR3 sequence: CASSLEGASGNTIYF. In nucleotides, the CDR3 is TGTGCCAGCAGCCTCGAAGGGGCCTCTGGAAACACCATATATTTT. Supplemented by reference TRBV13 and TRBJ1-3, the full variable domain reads AAGVIQSPRHLIKEKRETATLKCYPIPRHDTVYWYQQGPGQDPQFLISFYEKMQSDKGSIPDRFSAQQFSDYHSELNMSSLELGDSALYFCASSLEGASGNTIYFGEGSWLTVV.

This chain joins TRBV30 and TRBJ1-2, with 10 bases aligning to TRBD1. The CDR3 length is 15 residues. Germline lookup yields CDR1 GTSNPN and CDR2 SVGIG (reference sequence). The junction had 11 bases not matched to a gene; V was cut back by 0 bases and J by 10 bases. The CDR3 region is CAWSVIRDRGNPYTF. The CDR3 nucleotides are TGTGCCTGGAGTGTGATCCGGGACAGGGGAAACCCCTACACCTTC.

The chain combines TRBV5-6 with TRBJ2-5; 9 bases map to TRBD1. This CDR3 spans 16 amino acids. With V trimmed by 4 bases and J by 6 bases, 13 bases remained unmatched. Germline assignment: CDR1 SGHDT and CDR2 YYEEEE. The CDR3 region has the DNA TGTGCCAGCAGCACGCCCGGGACAGGGAGAGGTCAGACCCAGTACTTC. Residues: CASSTPGTGRGQTQYF.

The chain's CDR3 is CASSIESRSGTAQYF. Here the CDR3 DNA reads TGTGCCAGTAGTATAGAGTCACGTTCGGGTACGGCGCAGTATTTT. The genes are TRBV19 and TRBJ2-3, with D unresolved. The germline CDR1 and CDR2 sequences are LNHDA and SQIVND (reference sequence). The V end was cut by 0 bases, the J end by 10 bases, with 17 bases between. CDR3 length: 15 amino acids.

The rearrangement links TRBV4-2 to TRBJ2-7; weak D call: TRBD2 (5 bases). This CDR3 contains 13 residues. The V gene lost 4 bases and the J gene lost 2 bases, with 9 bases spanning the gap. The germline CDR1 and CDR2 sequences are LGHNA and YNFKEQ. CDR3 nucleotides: TGTGCCAGCAGCCTCGCCGGGACCTACGAGCAGTACTTC. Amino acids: CASSLAGTYEQYF.

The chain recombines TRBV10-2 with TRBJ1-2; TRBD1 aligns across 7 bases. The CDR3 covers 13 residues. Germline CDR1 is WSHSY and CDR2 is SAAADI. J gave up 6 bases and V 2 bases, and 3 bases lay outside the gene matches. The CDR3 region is CASSETGAHGYTF. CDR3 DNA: TGCGCCAGCAGTGAGACAGGGGCCCATGGCTACACCTTC.

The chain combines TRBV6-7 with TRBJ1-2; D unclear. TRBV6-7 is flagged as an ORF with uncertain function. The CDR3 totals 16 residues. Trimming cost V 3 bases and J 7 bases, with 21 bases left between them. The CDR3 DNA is TGTGCCAGCAGTTATCGGGTACAACCCCTGTGTCTTGGCTACACCTTC. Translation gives CASSYRVQPLCLGYTF.

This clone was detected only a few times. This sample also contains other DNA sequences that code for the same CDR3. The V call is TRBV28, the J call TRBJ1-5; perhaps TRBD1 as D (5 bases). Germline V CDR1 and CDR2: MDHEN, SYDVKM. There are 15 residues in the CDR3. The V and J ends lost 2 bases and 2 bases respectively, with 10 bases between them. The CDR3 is CASSLTGGGNQPQHF. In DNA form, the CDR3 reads TGTGCCAGCAGTTTAACCGGAGGGGGCAATCAGCCCCAGCATTTT.

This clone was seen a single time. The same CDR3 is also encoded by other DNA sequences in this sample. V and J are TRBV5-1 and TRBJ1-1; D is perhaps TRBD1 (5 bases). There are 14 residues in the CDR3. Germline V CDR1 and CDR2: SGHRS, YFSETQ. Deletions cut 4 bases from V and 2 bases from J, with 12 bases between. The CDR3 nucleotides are TGCGCCAGCAGCCGAACCGGGGGTAACACTGAAGCTTTCTTT. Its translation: CASSRTGGNTEAFF.

The CDR3 region is CASSLSGTGDSETQYF. Written as DNA, the CDR3 is TGCGCCAGCAGCTTGTCCGGGACAGGGGATTCGGAGACCCAGTACTTC. The rearrangement joins TRBV5-1 to TRBJ2-5, with 10 nucleotides matching TRBD1. In germline, CDR1 is SGHRS, CDR2 YFSETQ. This CDR3 spans 16 amino acids. V shed 1 base, J shed 5 bases, and the junction held 8 bases outside the gene matches.

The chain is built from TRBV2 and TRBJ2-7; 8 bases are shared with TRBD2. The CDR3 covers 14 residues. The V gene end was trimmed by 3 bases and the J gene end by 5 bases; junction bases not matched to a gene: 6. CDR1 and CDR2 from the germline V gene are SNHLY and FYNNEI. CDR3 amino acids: CASSDWLAGHEQYF. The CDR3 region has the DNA TGTGCCAGCAGTGACTGGCTAGCGGGCCACGAGCAGTACTTC.

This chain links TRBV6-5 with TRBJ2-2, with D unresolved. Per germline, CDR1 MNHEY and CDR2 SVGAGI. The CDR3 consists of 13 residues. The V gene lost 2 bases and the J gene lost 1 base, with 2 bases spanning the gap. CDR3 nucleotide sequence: TGTGCCAGCAGTTACCAGAACACCGGGGAGCTGTTTTTT. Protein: CASSYQNTGELFF.

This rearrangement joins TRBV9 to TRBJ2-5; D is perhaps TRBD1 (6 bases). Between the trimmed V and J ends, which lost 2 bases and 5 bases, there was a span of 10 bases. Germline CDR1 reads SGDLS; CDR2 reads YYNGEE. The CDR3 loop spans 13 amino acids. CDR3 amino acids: CASSVGTLETQYF. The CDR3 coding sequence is TGTGCCAGCAGCGTTGGGACACTGGAGACCCAGTACTTC.

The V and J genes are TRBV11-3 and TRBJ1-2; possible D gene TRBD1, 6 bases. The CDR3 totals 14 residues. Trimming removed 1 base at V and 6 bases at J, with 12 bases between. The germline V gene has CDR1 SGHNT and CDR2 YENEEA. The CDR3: CASSLVGGQNGYTF. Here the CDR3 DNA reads TGTGCCAGCAGCTTAGTAGGTGGACAGAATGGCTACACCTTC.

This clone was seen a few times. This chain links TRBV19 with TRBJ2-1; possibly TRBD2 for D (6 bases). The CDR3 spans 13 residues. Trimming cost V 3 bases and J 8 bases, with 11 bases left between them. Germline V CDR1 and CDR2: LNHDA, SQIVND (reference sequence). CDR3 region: CASSIQRAHEQFF. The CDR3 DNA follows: TGTGCCAGTAGTATTCAGCGGGCGCATGAGCAGTTCTTC.

CDR3 sequence reads: CASSAGPGTGNTGELFF. CDR3 coding DNA: TGTGCCAGCAGCGCGGGTCCCGGGACAGGGAACACCGGGGAGCTGTTTTTT. V is TRBV7-3 and J is TRBJ2-2; 8 bases agree with TRBD1. Germline CDR1 and CDR2: SGHTA and FQGTGA. V was clipped by 5 bases and J by 1 base; unmatched bases: 9. CDR3 length: 17 residues. Based on the CDR3 plus reference TRBV7-3 and TRBJ2-2, the full variable domain is GAGVSQTPSNKVTEKGKYVELRCDPISGHTALYWYRQSLGQGPEFLIYFQGTGAADDSGLPNDRFFAVRPEGSVSTLKIQRTERGDSAVYLCASSAGPGTGNTGELFFGEGSRLTVL.

As DNA, the CDR3 is TGTGCCAGCAGCCCCCTCGCTAATGAAAAACTGTTTTTT. Translating gives CASSPLANEKLFF. The chain recombines TRBV6-6 with TRBJ1-4; D gene unclear. This CDR3 region has 13 residues. Trimming left V 6 bases short and J 3 bases short, with 8 bases between. The germline V gene has CDR1 MNHNY and CDR2 SVGAGI (reference sequence).

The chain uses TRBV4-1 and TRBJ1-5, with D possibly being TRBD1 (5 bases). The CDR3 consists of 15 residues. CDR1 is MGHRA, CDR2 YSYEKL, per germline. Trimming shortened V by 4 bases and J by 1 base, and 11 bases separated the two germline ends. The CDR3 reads CASSRKQESNQPQHF. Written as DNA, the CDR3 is TGCGCCAGCAGCCGAAAACAGGAGAGCAATCAGCCCCAGCATTTT.

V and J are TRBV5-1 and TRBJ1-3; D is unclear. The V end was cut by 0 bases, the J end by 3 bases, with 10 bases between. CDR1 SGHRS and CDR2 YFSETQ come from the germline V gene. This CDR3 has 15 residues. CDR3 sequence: CASSLAATNGNTIYF. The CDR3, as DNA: TGCGCCAGCAGCTTGGCTGCGACTAATGGAAACACCATATATTTT.

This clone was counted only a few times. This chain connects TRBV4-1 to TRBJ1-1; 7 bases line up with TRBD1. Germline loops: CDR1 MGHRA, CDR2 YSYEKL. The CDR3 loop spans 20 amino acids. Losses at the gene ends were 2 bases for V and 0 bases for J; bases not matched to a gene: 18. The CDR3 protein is CASSQSSPTTGRIMNTEAFF. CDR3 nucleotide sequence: TGCGCCAGCAGCCAATCTTCGCCTACGACAGGGCGTATCATGAACACTGAAGCTTTCTTT.

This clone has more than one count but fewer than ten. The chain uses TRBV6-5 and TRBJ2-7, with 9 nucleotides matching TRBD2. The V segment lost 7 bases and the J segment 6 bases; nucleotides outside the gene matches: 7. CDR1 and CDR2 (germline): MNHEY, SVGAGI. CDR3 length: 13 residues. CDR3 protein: CASKQGLASEQYF. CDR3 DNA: TGTGCCAGCAAACAGGGACTAGCAAGCGAGCAGTACTTC.

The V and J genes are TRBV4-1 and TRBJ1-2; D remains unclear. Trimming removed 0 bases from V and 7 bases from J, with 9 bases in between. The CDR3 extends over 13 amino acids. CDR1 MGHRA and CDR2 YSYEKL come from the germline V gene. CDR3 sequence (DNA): TGCGCCAGCAGCCAAGATTCACGGGGTGGCTACACCTTC. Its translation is CASSQDSRGGYTF.